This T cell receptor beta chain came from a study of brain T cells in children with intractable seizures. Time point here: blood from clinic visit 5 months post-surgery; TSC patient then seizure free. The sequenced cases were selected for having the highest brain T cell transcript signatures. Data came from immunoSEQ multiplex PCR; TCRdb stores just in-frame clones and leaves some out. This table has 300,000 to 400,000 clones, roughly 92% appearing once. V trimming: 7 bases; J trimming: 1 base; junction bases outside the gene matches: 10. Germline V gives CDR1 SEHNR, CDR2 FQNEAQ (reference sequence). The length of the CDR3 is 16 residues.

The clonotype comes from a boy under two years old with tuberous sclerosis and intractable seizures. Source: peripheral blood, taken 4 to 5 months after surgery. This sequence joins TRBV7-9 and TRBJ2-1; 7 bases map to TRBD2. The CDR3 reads CASINSGAVSYNEQFF. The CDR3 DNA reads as TGTGCCAGCATCAACAGCGGGGCGGTATCCTACAATGAGCAGTTCTTC.